The 30 T cell receptor beta chains listed next were all sequenced from one sample in a study of T cell responses to AZD1222 COVID-19 vaccine. This table comes from immunoSEQ multiplex PCR, and its TCRdb copy is limited to in-frame clones, with some not included. The sample holds roughly 140,000 clones; about 90% are singletons and the top ten take about 5%. This specimen was peripheral blood, taken on day 0 of AZD1222 vaccination. Receptor source: an adult in good health.

The CDR3 reads CASSQLTRTTNEKLFF. In DNA form, the CDR3 reads TGTGCCAGCAGCCAATTAACGAGGACAACTAATGAAAAACTGTTTTTT. V is TRBV3-1 (or the pseudogene TRBV3-2) and J is TRBJ1-4, with D unclear. Trimming took off 2 bases at V and 0 bases at J, with 10 bases between the two ends. This CDR3 comprises 16 residues. Germline CDR1 reads LGHDT; CDR2 reads YNNKEL (reference sequence).

V gene TRBV28 combines with J gene TRBJ2-1; 11 nucleotides match TRBD2. The CDR3 spans 15 residues. V lost 5 bases and J lost 7; bases outside the gene matches: 7. Germline V gene data show CDR1 as MDHEN and CDR2 as SYDVKM. The chain's CDR3 is CASSPLAGALNEQFF. The CDR3 DNA follows: TGTGCCAGCAGTCCACTAGCGGGAGCCCTAAATGAGCAGTTCTTC.

For this clone: Other DNA sequences in the same sample also yield this CDR3. The chain employs TRBV28 and TRBJ1-4, with 10 bases fitting TRBD1. J was trimmed by 8 bases and V by 5 bases; bases with no gene match: 5. This CDR3 has 14 amino acids. Looked up from germline, CDR1 is MDHEN and CDR2 is SYDVKM. DNA of the CDR3: TGTGCCAGCAGTAGGGGACAGGGGAGGGAAAAACTGTTTTTT. Protein product: CASSRGQGREKLFF.

V and J are TRBV5-8 and TRBJ1-3; a possible D gene is TRBD1 (5 bases). The V end was cut by 2 bases, the J end by 2 bases, with 11 bases between. The length of the CDR3 is 15 residues. Germline CDR1 SGHTS, CDR2 YDEGEE. The CDR3 is CASSFGLGPGNTIYF. The CDR3 nucleotides read TGTGCCAGCAGCTTTGGATTGGGGCCTGGAAACACCATATATTTT.

The V and J genes are TRBV19 and TRBJ1-5, with a weak D call TRBD1 (5 bases). The CDR3 has 17 amino acids. V was pared by 6 bases and J by 0 bases, with 18 bases between. Germline CDR1 reads LNHDA; CDR2 reads SQIVND (reference sequence). The CDR3 reads CASSPPTALNSNQPQHF. In nucleotides, the CDR3 is TGTGCCAGTAGCCCCCCGACAGCCTTGAATAGCAATCAGCCCCAGCATTTT.

The chain has TRBV24-1 and TRBJ1-5, with TRBD1 identical over 11 bases. Germline lookup yields CDR1 KGHDR and CDR2 SFDVKD. The CDR3 loop spans 15 amino acids. V shed 4 bases and J 4 bases; nucleotides not matched to a gene: 2. The CDR3 protein is CATSEGTGGNQPQHF. The CDR3 region has the DNA TGTGCCACCAGTGAGGGGACAGGGGGGAATCAGCCCCAGCATTTT.

The chain uses TRBV7-3 and TRBJ2-5; a possible D gene is TRBD2 (6 bases). Trimming took 3 bases from V and 7 from J, leaving 18 bases between them. Germline CDR1 reads SGHTA; CDR2 reads FQGTGA. CDR3 length equals 15 residues. This chain's CDR3 is CASSLGSGPGATQYF. CDR3 in DNA: TGTGCCAGCAGCTTGGGTAGCGGCCCCGGCGCGACCCAGTACTTC.

The gene calls are TRBV21-1 and TRBJ2-4; the listed D gene, TRBD2, was not tested against the DNA. TRBV21-1 is annotated as a pseudogene. This CDR3 is built from 17 residues. CDR3 residues: CASSKGLAELAKNIQYF. The DNA of the CDR3 is TGTGCCAGCAGCAAAGGGCTAGCGGAACTAGCCAAAAACATTCAGTACTTC.

CDR3 sequence reads: CASSQLHGGTEAFF. CDR3 sequence (DNA): TGTGCCAGCTCACAACTTCATGGGGGAACTGAAGCTTTCTTT. The chain is built from TRBV18 and TRBJ1-1, with D maybe TRBD1 (5 bases). This CDR3 comprises 14 residues. From germline, CDR1 is KGHSH and CDR2 LQKENI. Trimming took off 4 bases at V and 5 bases at J, with 14 bases between the two ends.

V usage is TRBV14 and J usage is TRBJ1-1; no reliable D call. Germline lookup yields CDR1 SGHDN and CDR2 FVKESK. CDR3 length equals 12 residues. Trimming stripped 6 bases from V and 1 base from J, with 6 bases between. As DNA, the CDR3 is TGTGCCAGCAGTTATTCGAACACTGAAGCTTTCTTT. This translates into CASSYSNTEAFF.

This clone was found once. This rearrangement joins TRBV2 to TRBJ2-1; no clear D. V shed 6 bases and J shed 7 bases, with 10 bases lying between them. Looked up from germline, CDR1 is SNHLY and CDR2 is FYNNEI. CDR3 length: 12 residues. In DNA, the CDR3 is TGTGCCAGCAGGGGGATCAGGAATGAGCAGTTCTTC. This sequence encodes CASRGIRNEQFF.

The chain combines TRBV7-2 with TRBJ1-1; D unclear. V lost 4 bases, J lost 4 bases, and 16 bases lay in between. Germline V CDR1 and CDR2: SGHTA, FQGNSA. CDR3 length: 15 amino acids. The CDR3 is CASSSDWDGGTEAFF. In nucleotides, the CDR3 is TGTGCCAGCAGCTCAGATTGGGATGGTGGCACTGAAGCTTTCTTT.

The rearrangement links TRBV6-5 to TRBJ2-1; TRBD1 agrees at 10 bases. This CDR3 has 14 amino acids. Trimming removed 6 bases from V and 6 bases from J; junction bases left unmatched: 5. From germline, CDR1 is MNHEY and CDR2 SVGAGI. Written as DNA, the CDR3 is TGTGCCAGCAGCCCGGGACAGGGGCTCAATGAGCAGTTCTTC. Translation gives CASSPGQGLNEQFF.

This clone was seen only a few times. The chain recombines TRBV27 with TRBJ2-7; D gene unclear. Between the trimmed V and J ends, which lost 6 bases and 4 bases, there was a span of 7 bases. This CDR3 has 11 residues. The germline CDR1 and CDR2 sequences are MNHEY and SMNVEV (reference sequence). The CDR3 sequence: CASSLGYEQYF. The CDR3 DNA reads TGTGCCAGCAGCCTAGGGTACGAGCAGTACTTC.

CDR3 protein: CASSEVSGQGSETQYF. The CDR3 nucleotides are TGTGCCAGCAGTGAAGTCTCGGGACAGGGATCGGAGACCCAGTACTTC. This sequence joins TRBV6-1 and TRBJ2-5; 9 nucleotides match TRBD1. Germline CDR1 is MNHNS and CDR2 is SASEGT. The length of the CDR3 is 16 residues. J gave up 5 bases and V 1 base, and 8 bases lay outside the gene matches.

This rearrangement joins TRBV4-1 to TRBJ2-7, with a tentative D call TRBD2 (6 bases). The CDR3 covers 15 residues. Trimming shortened V by 8 bases and J by 12 bases, and 29 bases separated the two germline ends. Germline lookup yields CDR1 MGHRA and CDR2 YSYEKL. Here the CDR3 reads CASGHSYAGLLRAYF. The CDR3 DNA sequence: TGCGCCAGCGGACATTCCTACGCGGGGCTTCTGAGGGCGTACTTC.

The chain uses TRBV28 and TRBJ2-1, with D unclear. The germline V gene encodes CDR1 MDHEN and CDR2 SYDVKM. Trimming stripped 4 bases from V and 3 bases from J, with 4 bases between. The CDR3 consists of 12 residues. For the CDR3, the DNA is TGTGCCAGCAGTTCTATCTACAATGAGCAGTTCTTC. Translation: CASSSIYNEQFF.

The CDR3 spells CARSLDNAGRHNEQFF. In nucleotides, the CDR3 is TGTGCCAGAAGCTTGGATAATGCGGGACGACACAATGAGCAGTTCTTC. The chain uses TRBV5-3 and TRBJ2-1; possible D gene TRBD2, 6 bases. TRBV5-3 is reported as an ORF; its role is uncertain. V was clipped by 0 bases and J by 5 bases, with 15 bases between them. CDR3 length: 16 residues.

The chain carries TRBV7-2 and TRBJ2-7, with 11 bases aligning to TRBD2. The CDR3 extends over 15 amino acids. In germline, CDR1 is SGHTA, CDR2 FQGNSA. Trimming cost V 5 bases and J 4 bases; bases outside gene matches: 7. CDR3 nucleotides: TGTGCCAGCAGCCCACAAGGACTAGCGGGTTACGAGCAGTACTTC. Amino acids: CASSPQGLAGYEQYF. Full variable domain (missing parts from reference TRBV7-2 and TRBJ2-7): GAGVSQSPSNKVTEKGKDVELRCDPISGHTALYWYRQSLGQGLEFLIYFQGNSAPDKSGLPSDRFSAERTGGSVSTLTIQRTQQEDSAVYLCASSPQGLAGYEQYFGPGTRLTVT.

This clone was counted a single time. CDR3 loop: CASTQGGLSTEAFF. The CDR3 DNA reads TGTGCCAGCACCCAGGGGGGGTTGAGCACTGAAGCTTTCTTT. This chain links TRBV5-5 with TRBJ1-1; TRBD1 aligns across 7 bases. Germline values: CDR1 SGHKS, CDR2 YYEKEE (reference sequence). There are 14 residues in the CDR3. With 6 bases clipped from V and 4 bases from J, the junction kept 9 bases outside the gene matches.

The chain is built from TRBV4-3 and TRBJ1-2; weak D call: TRBD1 (5 bases). The ends were cut back, 0 bases at V and 3 bases at J, with 14 bases in the middle. CDR1 and CDR2 from the germline V gene are LGHNA and YSLEER. The CDR3 length is 16 residues. The CDR3 loop reads CASSQDGTGNYYGYTF. CDR3 nucleotide sequence: TGCGCCAGCAGCCAAGATGGGACCGGGAATTACTATGGCTACACCTTC.

V and J are TRBV9 and TRBJ1-5, with 7 positions matching TRBD1. With V trimmed by 3 bases and J by 3 bases, 6 bases remained unmatched. The length of the CDR3 is 15 residues. The germline V gene encodes CDR1 SGDLS and CDR2 YYNGEE. CDR3 bases: TGTGCCAGCAGCGCCGGACAGGCCCTCAATCAGCCCCAGCATTTT. This encodes CASSAGQALNQPQHF.

The chain employs TRBV24-1 and TRBJ2-2, with a possible D match to TRBD2 (6 bases). The CDR3 totals 15 residues. The V end lost 9 bases, the J end lost 1 base, and 14 bases lay between the germline ends. Germline V gene lookup returns CDR1 KGHDR and CDR2 SFDVKD. CDR3: CATSEEGRNTGELFF. CDR3 bases: TGTGCCACCTCGGAGGAGGGGCGGAACACCGGGGAGCTGTTTTTT.

The chain joins TRBV19 to TRBJ2-4; 8 bases fit TRBD1. The CDR3 length is 13 residues. Germline lookup yields CDR1 LNHDA and CDR2 SQIVND (reference sequence). V trimming: 6 bases; J trimming: 6 bases; junction bases outside the gene matches: 4. The DNA of the CDR3 is TGTGCCAGTAGCGGACAGGGAGGAAACATTCAGTACTTC. Residues: CASSGQGGNIQYF. The variable domain in full, with the rest retrieved from reference TRBV19 and TRBJ2-4, is DGGITQSPKYLFRKEGQNVTLSCEQNLNHDAMYWYRQDPGQGLRLIYYSQIVNDFQKGDIAEGYSVSREKKESFPLTVTSAQKNPTAFYLCASSGQGGNIQYFGAGTRLSVL.

The genes are TRBV19 and TRBJ1-5; D is perhaps TRBD1 (5 bases). The CDR3 covers 14 residues. V was clipped by 9 bases and J by 7 bases, with 19 bases between them. From germline, CDR1 is LNHDA and CDR2 SQIVND (reference sequence). CDR3 sequence reads: CASTANQGDQPQHF. Written as DNA, the CDR3 is TGTGCCAGCACTGCCAATCAGGGAGACCAGCCCCAGCATTTT.

The V gene is TRBV29-1, the J gene TRBJ2-5; 11 bases are shared with TRBD2. This CDR3 is built from 18 residues. Germline trimming cut 7 bases from V and 1 base from J; bases unmatched to any gene: 17. Germline assignment: CDR1 SQVTM and CDR2 ANQGSEA. The DNA for the CDR3 is TGCAGCGCACACCCGGGACTAGCGGCTGGGGAGGCCCAAGAGACCCAGTACTTC. It specifies CSAHPGLAAGEAQETQYF.

The rearrangement uses TRBV12-3 or TRBV12-4 and TRBJ2-3; D gene ambiguous. The CDR3 consists of 13 residues. V was trimmed by 8 bases and J by 4 bases, leaving 13 bases between them. CDR3: CASSVSKADTQYF. As DNA, the CDR3 is TGTGCCAGCTCTGTTAGCAAGGCAGATACGCAGTATTTT.

The gene calls are TRBV11-2 and TRBJ1-1, with D perhaps matching TRBD1 (6 bases). The CDR3 runs to 14 residues. The germline CDR1 and CDR2 sequences are SGHAT and FQNNGV. V lost 5 bases and J lost 11, with 21 bases in between. The CDR3 loop is CASSRGWAGDVAFF. In nucleotides, the CDR3 is TGTGCCAGCAGCCGTGGGTGGGCAGGGGATGTCGCTTTCTTT.

The chain is built from TRBV7-2 and TRBJ2-3; 7 bases match TRBD1. Germline CDR1 and CDR2: SGHTA and FQGNSA. The V gene end was trimmed by 4 bases and the J gene end by 0 bases; junction bases not matched to a gene: 4. CDR3 length: 15 amino acids. CDR3 loop: CASSSRTGSTDTQYF. CDR3 in DNA: TGTGCCAGCAGCTCCCGGACAGGTAGCACAGATACGCAGTATTTT.

The V gene is TRBV4-1, the J gene TRBJ2-7; 7 bases are shared with TRBD1. After removal of 0 bases from V and 3 bases from J, the junction contained 2 bases not matched to a gene. Germline V gives CDR1 MGHRA, CDR2 YSYEKL. The CDR3 consists of 14 residues. The CDR3 protein is CASSQDPGGYEQYF. The CDR3 DNA follows: TGCGCCAGCAGCCAAGATCCAGGGGGCTACGAGCAGTACTTC.